The 10 T cell receptor beta chains reported below all come from one sample, sequenced in a study of T cell clonotyping in hematopoietic cell transplantation (dated by TCRdb to 2020 to 2023). The library was obtained by the immunoSEQ multiplex PCR assay. Here the immuneACCESS table is served through TCRdb, limited to in-frame sequences with V and J called. Missing clones are a known gap in these copies; in checked studies unresolved V genes cover under half, and the rest lacks a known reason. This sample holds some 26,000 clones; under 90% were observed only once. Less than 2% of the sample goes to the ten largest clones. Explained via the paper, the time point label denotes: recipient sample about 28 days before transplant, after cytoreduction. Sequenced here: peripheral blood mononuclear cells, sampled before stem cell transplant. These receptors originate from a man in his forties with acute myeloid leukemia. Some clones in this sample may be carry-over from other donors' samples.

The V and J genes are TRBV6-1 and TRBJ1-4, with D unclear. Trimming removed 2 bases at V and 8 bases at J, with 18 bases between. There are 16 residues in the CDR3. Germline CDR1 MNHNS, CDR2 SASEGT. Here the CDR3 DNA reads TGTGCCAGCAGTGAAATGAGCATGGGCGGAGGGGAAAAACTGTTTTTT. Translation gives CASSEMSMGGGEKLFF.

The chain carries TRBV27 and TRBJ1-5, with a tentative D call TRBD1 (5 bases). The ends were cut back, 0 bases at V and 3 bases at J, with 9 bases in the middle. The CDR3 contains 15 residues. Germline V gene data show CDR1 as MNHEY and CDR2 as SMNVEV (reference sequence). CDR3 nucleotides: TGTGCCAGCAGTTTATCAGCAGGGTTCAATCAGCCCCAGCATTTT. Amino acid sequence: CASSLSAGFNQPQHF.

This chain links TRBV5-6 with TRBJ2-7; TRBD1 matches at 7 bases. Trimming cost V 4 bases and J 6 bases; bases outside gene matches: 4. There are 12 residues in the CDR3. Germline V CDR1 and CDR2: SGHDT, YYEEEE. The CDR3: CASSVGQPEQYF. The DNA of the CDR3 is TGTGCCAGCAGCGTGGGACAGCCCGAGCAGTACTTC. Using reference TRBV5-6 and TRBJ2-7 for the parts outside the CDR3, the full variable domain is DAGVTQSPTHLIKTRGQQVTLRCSPKSGHDTVSWYQQALGQGPQFIFQYYEEEERQRGNFPDRFSGHQFPNYSSELNVNALLLGDSALYLCASSVGQPEQYFGPGTRLTVT.

The genes are TRBV7-9 and TRBJ1-1; the match to TRBD1 covers 8 bases. This CDR3 spans 14 amino acids. With V trimmed by 5 bases and J by 4 bases, 6 bases remained unmatched. Germline V gene data show CDR1 as SEHNR and CDR2 as FQNEAQ (reference sequence). The CDR3 DNA reads TGTGCCAGCAGCACCGACAGGGGTGGCACTGAAGCTTTCTTT. It is translated as CASSTDRGGTEAFF.

This chain joins TRBV7-8 and TRBJ1-1; the D is unclear. Germline V gives CDR1 SGHVS, CDR2 FQNEAQ. This CDR3 has 12 residues. V was cut by 4 bases and J by 3 bases, with 6 bases left in between. CDR3 in amino acids: CASSSMDTEAFF. CDR3 nucleotide sequence: TGTGCCAGCAGCTCGATGGACACTGAAGCTTTCTTT.

The V call is TRBV10-1, the J call TRBJ2-7; tentatively, D is TRBD2 (7 bases). The germline CDR1 and CDR2 sequences are WNHNN and SYGVQD (reference sequence). The CDR3 sequence is 18 residues long. Trimming took off 3 bases at V and 4 bases at J, with 25 bases between the two ends. The CDR3 is CASSDIDCKRGARYEQYF. In DNA form, the CDR3 reads TGCGCCAGCAGTGATATCGACTGTAAACGGGGGGCGCGTTACGAGCAGTACTTC.

The genes are TRBV7-9 and TRBJ1-1; 8 nucleotides align to TRBD1. This CDR3 has 14 amino acids. Unmatched junction bases numbered 5, after V lost 4 bases and J lost 4 bases. Germline V gene data show CDR1 as SEHNR and CDR2 as FQNEAQ (reference sequence). The DNA of the CDR3 is TGTGCCAGCAGCTGGGGGGACAGGATCACTGAAGCTTTCTTT. Translating it yields CASSWGDRITEAFF.

V gene TRBV6-6 combines with J gene TRBJ2-3, with D maybe TRBD2 (5 bases). The CDR3 is made up of 13 amino acids. Trimming left V 6 bases short and J 1 base short, with 8 bases between. Germline loops: CDR1 MNHNY, CDR2 SVGAGI (reference sequence). In DNA, the CDR3 is TGTGCCAGCAGCCTACTAGGCACAGATACGCAGTATTTT. Translation: CASSLLGTDTQYF.

The J gene is TRBJ2-1, the V gene TRBV11-3, with D uncertain. The CDR3 loop spans 12 amino acids. Germline CDR1 is SGHNT and CDR2 is YENEEA. The V end lost 1 base, the J end lost 10 bases, and 8 bases lay between the germline ends. The CDR3 region is CASSLVSREQFF. DNA of the CDR3: TGTGCCAGCAGCTTAGTTTCGCGAGAGCAGTTCTTC. Full variable domain (outside the CDR3, taken from reference TRBV11-3 and TRBJ2-1): EAGVVQSPRYKIIEKKQPVAFWCNPISGHNTLYWYLQNLGQGPELLIRYENEEAVDDSQLPKDRFSAERLKGVDSTLKIQPAELGDSAVYLCASSLVSREQFFGPGTRLTVL.

This clone was detected only a few times. V is TRBV5-1 and J is TRBJ1-4; unclear D gene. This CDR3 is 13 amino acids long. Germline loops: CDR1 SGHRS, CDR2 YFSETQ. Trimming removed 7 bases from V and 3 bases from J, with 10 bases in between. The CDR3 loop reads CASQEGSNEKLFF. The CDR3 region has the DNA TGCGCCAGCCAAGAGGGTTCTAATGAAAAACTGTTTTTT.